What follows are 6 T cell receptor beta chains derived from one specimen sequenced in a study of blood T cell repertoires in COVID-19. Method: immunoSEQ multiplex PCR; TCRdb's copy keeps in-frame clones and lacks some. The sample lists 150,000 to 200,000 clones, around 85% occurring once. Material for sequencing was peripheral blood. Source of these receptors: an elderly woman with acute or convalescent COVID-19.

The rearrangement links TRBV6-5 to TRBJ1-1; 7 nucleotides line up with TRBD1. This CDR3 is 13 amino acids long. The germline V gene encodes CDR1 MNHEY and CDR2 SVGAGI. J gave up 0 bases and V 8 bases, and 3 bases lay outside the gene matches. CDR3 region: CASGDSLNTEAFF. DNA of the CDR3: TGTGCCAGCGGGGACAGCCTGAACACTGAAGCTTTCTTT.

On this clone: An end of the junction differs from the germline gene, which may be a read error. CDR3 region: CAISEPTGQKFEF. The CDR3 nucleotides read TGTGCCATCAGTGAGCCTACGGGACAGAAGTTCGAATTT. This rearrangement joins TRBV10-3 to TRBJ1-1; TRBD1 agrees at 7 bases. The CDR3 extends over 13 amino acids. CDR1 and CDR2 (germline): ENHRY, SYGVKD.

This clone has a handful of counts. The DNA of the CDR3 is TGTGCCAGAAGCTTCACTTTAGGGACAGGGAGGGCCTCCGAGCAGTACTTC. Its translation: CARSFTLGTGRASEQYF. The V gene is TRBV5-3, the J gene TRBJ2-7, with 9 bases identical to TRBD1. TRBV5-3 has ORF status, its function being uncertain. V trimming: 2 bases; J trimming: 6 bases; junction bases outside the gene matches: 15. The CDR3 contains 17 residues.

V is TRBV7-2 and J is TRBJ2-4; 11 bases match TRBD1. Trimming cost V 3 bases and J 7 bases; bases outside gene matches: 2. CDR3 length equals 14 residues. Germline V gene sequence: CDR1 SGHTA, CDR2 FQGNSA. In DNA form, the CDR3 reads TGTGCCAGCAGCTTCAGGGACAGGGGGAACATTCAGTACTTC. As protein: CASSFRDRGNIQYF.

V gene TRBV19 combines with J gene TRBJ1-5; D remains ambiguous. Germline loops: CDR1 LNHDA, CDR2 SQIVND (reference sequence). With 3 bases removed from V and 4 bases from J, the gap between germline ends came to 7 bases. CDR3 length equals 13 residues. CDR3 loop: CASSIAGNQPQHF. DNA for the CDR3: TGTGCCAGTAGTATTGCAGGTAATCAGCCCCAGCATTTT. The full variable domain, completed using reference TRBV19 and TRBJ1-5, is DGGITQSPKYLFRKEGQNVTLSCEQNLNHDAMYWYRQDPGQGLRLIYYSQIVNDFQKGDIAEGYSVSREKKESFPLTVTSAQKNPTAFYLCASSIAGNQPQHFGDGTRLSIL.

The rearrangement joins TRBV5-1 to TRBJ2-7; TRBD2 agrees at 14 bases. Germline V gene lookup returns CDR1 SGHRS and CDR2 YFSETQ. The CDR3 totals 19 residues. V was pared by 4 bases and J by 3 bases, with 15 bases of the junction left unmatched. CDR3 coding DNA: TGCGCCAGCAGCACTGGACTAGCGGGAGGCCGAAGAGCCATCTACGAGCAGTACTTC. This encodes CASSTGLAGGRRAIYEQYF.